This T cell receptor beta chain was captured in a study of T cell changes during pregnancy in multiple sclerosis (dated by TCRdb to about 2019). Background on the whole study: The study examined how the T cell repertoire changed over the course of pregnancy in women with multiple sclerosis.

Germline trimming amounts to 5 bases on V and 3 bases on J, with 11 as the count of junction bases outside the gene matches. CDR1 SQVTM and CDR2 ANQGSEA are derived from the germline V gene. Counted from cysteine to phenylalanine, this CDR3 has 17 amino acids. Only the CDR3 portion is preserved as DNA: 51 bases, with reading frame beginning at the first base. With regard to this clone: Its specific antigen is unknown. Base qualities are not provided; no much larger clone lies one nucleotide away.

Receptor amplification or capture employed the immunoSEQ multiplex PCR assay. TCRdb stores this immuneACCESS table with in-frame sequences only. Part of the clones is absent; in the studies checked, under half of the shortfall reflects unresolved V genes, and no reason is known for the rest. A total of over 30,000 clones appear in this sample, about 90% of them only once. In total, the top ten clones hold about 0.8% of the sample. The chain is assembled from TRBV29-1 and TRBJ2-3; TRBD2 matches 13 bases in the middle. This clonotype originated in a female donor with multiple sclerosis, enrolled in a pregnancy study. Material: CD4+ T cells from peripheral blood mononuclear cells, obtained in the third trimester of pregnancy. The nucleotide sequence is given as TGCAGCGTTCCCTGGACTAGCGGGAGTGTTTATACAGATACGCAGTATTTT. Translation gives CSVPWTSGSVYTDTQYF.